This entry is about one TCR beta chain. Measured with immunoSEQ multiplex PCR; TCRdb has only the in-frame clones, and not every one. The data show roughly 100,000 clones, around 81% seen once. This sample is part of a study of glioma-infiltrating T cells after dendritic cell vaccination. The CDR3 consists of 15 residues. The V gene's germline CDR1 is SGHNT and CDR2 YYREEE (reference sequence). The J segment lost 3 bases and the V segment lost 4 bases, leaving 6 bases of the junction unmatched. The receptor was isolated from a human donor with glioblastoma. The gene calls are TRBV5-4 and TRBJ1-4; 7 bases fit TRBD1. The sample consisted of blood, taken before dendritic cell vaccination. CDR3: CASSPGQVPNEKLFF. DNA for the CDR3: TGTGCCAGCAGCCCTGGACAGGTCCCTAATGAAAAACTGTTTTTT.